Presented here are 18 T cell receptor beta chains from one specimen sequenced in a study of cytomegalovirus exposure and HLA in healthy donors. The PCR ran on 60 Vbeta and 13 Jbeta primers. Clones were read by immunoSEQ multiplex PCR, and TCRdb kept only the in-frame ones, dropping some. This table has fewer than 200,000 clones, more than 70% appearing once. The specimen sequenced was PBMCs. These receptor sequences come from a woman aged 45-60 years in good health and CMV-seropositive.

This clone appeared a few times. This CDR3 reads CASSQDADQPQHF. In DNA, the CDR3 is TGCGCCAGCAGCCAAGACGCGGATCAGCCCCAGCATTTT. This chain uses TRBV4-3 with TRBJ1-5; D unresolved. Per germline, CDR1 LGHNA and CDR2 YSLEER. This CDR3 contains 13 residues. Between the trimmed V and J ends, which lost 0 bases and 5 bases, there was a span of 5 bases.

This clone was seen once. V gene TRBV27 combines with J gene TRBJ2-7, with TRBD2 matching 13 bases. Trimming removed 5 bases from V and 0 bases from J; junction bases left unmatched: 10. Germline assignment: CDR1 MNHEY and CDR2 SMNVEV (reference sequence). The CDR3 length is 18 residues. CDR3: CASSPGTSGIDLSYEQYF. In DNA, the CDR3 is TGTGCCAGCAGTCCCGGGACTAGCGGGATTGACCTCTCCTACGAGCAGTACTTC.

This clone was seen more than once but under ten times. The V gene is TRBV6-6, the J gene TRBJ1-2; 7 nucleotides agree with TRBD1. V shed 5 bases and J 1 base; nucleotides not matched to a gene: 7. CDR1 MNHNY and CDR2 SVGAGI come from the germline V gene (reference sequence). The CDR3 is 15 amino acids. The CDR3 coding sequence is TGTGCCAGCAGTCACAGGGGATCCATTAACTATGGCTACACCTTC. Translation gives CASSHRGSINYGYTF.

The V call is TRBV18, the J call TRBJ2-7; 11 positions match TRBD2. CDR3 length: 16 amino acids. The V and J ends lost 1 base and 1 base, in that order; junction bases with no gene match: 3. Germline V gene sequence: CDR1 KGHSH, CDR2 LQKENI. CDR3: CASSPLGLAVSYEQYF. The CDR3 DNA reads TGTGCCAGCTCACCACTGGGACTAGCGGTTTCCTACGAGCAGTACTTC.

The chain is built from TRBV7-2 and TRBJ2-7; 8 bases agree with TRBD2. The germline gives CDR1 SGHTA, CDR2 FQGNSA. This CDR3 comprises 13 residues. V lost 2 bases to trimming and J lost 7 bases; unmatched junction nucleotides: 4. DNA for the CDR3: TGTGCCAGCAGCTTAAACCCTAGCGGGGAGCAGTACTTC. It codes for CASSLNPSGEQYF.

The CDR3 DNA reads as TGTGCCAGCAGCCAAGAATCAGGACAGAACACTGAAGCTTTCTTT. It specifies CASSQESGQNTEAFF. The chain joins TRBV4-2 to TRBJ1-1; D is possibly TRBD1 (5 bases). Trimming took 0 bases from V and 1 from J, leaving 9 bases between them. Germline V gives CDR1 LGHNA, CDR2 YNFKEQ. The CDR3 is 15 amino acids.

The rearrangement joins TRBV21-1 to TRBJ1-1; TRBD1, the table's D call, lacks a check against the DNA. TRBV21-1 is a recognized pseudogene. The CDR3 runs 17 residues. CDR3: CASSTKTGTGVNTEAFF. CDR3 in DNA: TGTGCCAGCAGCACAAAGACAGGGACTGGTGTTAACACTGAAGCTTTCTTT.

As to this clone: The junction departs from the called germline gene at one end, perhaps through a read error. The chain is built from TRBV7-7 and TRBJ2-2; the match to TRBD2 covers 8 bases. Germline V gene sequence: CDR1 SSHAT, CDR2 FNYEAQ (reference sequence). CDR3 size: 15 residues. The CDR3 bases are TGTGCTAGCAGCTTGGATAGCGGGATGATCGGGGAGCTGTTTTTT. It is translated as CASSLDSGMIGELFF.

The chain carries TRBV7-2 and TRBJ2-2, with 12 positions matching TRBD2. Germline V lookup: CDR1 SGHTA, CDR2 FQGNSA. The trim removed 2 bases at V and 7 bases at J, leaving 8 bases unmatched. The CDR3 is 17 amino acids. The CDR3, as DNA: TGTGCCAGCAGCTTATGGCTAGCGGGGGGGGGTAACGGGGAGCTGTTTTTT. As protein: CASSLWLAGGGNGELFF. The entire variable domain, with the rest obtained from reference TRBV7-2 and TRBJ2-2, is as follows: GAGVSQSPSNKVTEKGKDVELRCDPISGHTALYWYRQSLGQGLEFLIYFQGNSAPDKSGLPSDRFSAERTGGSVSTLTIQRTQQEDSAVYLCASSLWLAGGGNGELFFGEGSRLTVL.

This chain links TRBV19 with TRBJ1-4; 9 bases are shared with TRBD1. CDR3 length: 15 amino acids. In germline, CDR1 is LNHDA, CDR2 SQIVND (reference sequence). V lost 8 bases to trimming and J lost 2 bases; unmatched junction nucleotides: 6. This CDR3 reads CASGQGRTTNEKLFF. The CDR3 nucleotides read TGTGCCAGTGGACAGGGGAGAACTACTAATGAAAAACTGTTTTTT.

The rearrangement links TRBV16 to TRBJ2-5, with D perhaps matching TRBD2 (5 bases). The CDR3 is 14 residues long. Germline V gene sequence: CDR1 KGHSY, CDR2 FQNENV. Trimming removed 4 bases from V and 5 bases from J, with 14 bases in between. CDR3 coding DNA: TGTGCCAGCAGCCGACGCTCTTGGAGGGAGACCCAGTACTTC. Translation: CASSRRSWRETQYF.

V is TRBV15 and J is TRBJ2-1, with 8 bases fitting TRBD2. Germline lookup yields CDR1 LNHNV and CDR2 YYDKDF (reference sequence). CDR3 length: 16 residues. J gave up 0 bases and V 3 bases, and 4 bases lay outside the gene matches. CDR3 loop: CATSRLAGSSYNEQFF. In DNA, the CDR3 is TGTGCCACCAGCAGGCTAGCGGGCAGCTCCTACAATGAGCAGTTCTTC.

DNA for the CDR3: TGTGCCAGCAGCCCCCAGGGGGCCTCCTACGAGCAGTACTTC. This gives the protein CASSPQGASYEQYF. The rearrangement links TRBV7-2 to TRBJ2-7; TRBD1 aligns across 8 bases. Germline trimming cut 5 bases from V and 0 bases from J; bases unmatched to any gene: 3. CDR1 is SGHTA and CDR2 is FQGNSA in the germline V gene. The CDR3 is made up of 14 amino acids. Variable domain in full (rest from reference TRBV7-2 and TRBJ2-7): GAGVSQSPSNKVTEKGKDVELRCDPISGHTALYWYRQSLGQGLEFLIYFQGNSAPDKSGLPSDRFSAERTGGSVSTLTIQRTQQEDSAVYLCASSPQGASYEQYFGPGTRLTVT.

The CDR3 loop is CASSQLPGHEVSGELFF. The CDR3 DNA is TGCGCCAGCAGCCAGTTACCGGGTCATGAGGTTTCCGGGGAGCTGTTTTTT. The genes are TRBV4-3 and TRBJ2-2; D not certain. Germline V lookup: CDR1 LGHNA, CDR2 YSLEER. This CDR3 is built from 17 residues. Trimming cost V 3 bases and J 6 bases, with 20 bases left between them.

The CDR3 loop is CASSDTLNEKLFF. The DNA for the CDR3 is TGTGCCAGCAGCGACACCCTAAATGAAAAACTGTTTTTT. The gene calls are TRBV7-9 and TRBJ1-4; D gene ambiguous. Germline CDR1 SEHNR, CDR2 FQNEAQ (reference sequence). Trimming removed 5 bases from V and 5 bases from J, with 9 bases in between. CDR3 length: 13 amino acids.

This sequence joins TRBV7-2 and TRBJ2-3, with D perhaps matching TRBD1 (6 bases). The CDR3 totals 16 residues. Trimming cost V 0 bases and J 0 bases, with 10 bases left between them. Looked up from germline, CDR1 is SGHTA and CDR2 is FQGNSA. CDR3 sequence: CASSLANRASTDTQYF. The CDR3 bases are TGTGCCAGCAGCTTAGCGAACAGGGCTAGCACAGATACGCAGTATTTT.

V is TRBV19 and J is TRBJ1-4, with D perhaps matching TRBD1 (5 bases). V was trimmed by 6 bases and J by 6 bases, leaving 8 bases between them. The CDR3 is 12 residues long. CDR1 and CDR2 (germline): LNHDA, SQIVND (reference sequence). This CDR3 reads CASRTDDEKLFF. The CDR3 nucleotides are TGTGCCAGTAGGACAGATGATGAAAAACTGTTTTTT.

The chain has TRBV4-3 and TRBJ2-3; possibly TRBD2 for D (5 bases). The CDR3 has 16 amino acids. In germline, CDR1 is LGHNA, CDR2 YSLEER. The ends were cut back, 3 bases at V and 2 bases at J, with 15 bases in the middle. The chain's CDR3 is CASSQDWSGFTDTQYF. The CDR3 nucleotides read TGCGCCAGCAGCCAGGATTGGAGCGGATTCACAGATACGCAGTATTTT.